This T cell receptor beta chain was captured in a study of blood T cell repertoires in COVID-19. For the study at large: The United States, Italy and Spain provided the acute and convalescent COVID-19 samples. The cDNA or gDNA used as material had been derived from T cells, B-cell-depleted T cells, or PBMCs.

The CDR3 runs 16 residues. CDR1 is SGHTS and CDR2 is YDEGEE in the germline V gene. With 5 bases clipped from V and 6 bases from J, the junction kept 17 bases outside the gene matches. In the authors' methods: From reference gene primer amplification, estimates of nucleated cell counts were derived. The data were produced by immunoSEQ multiplex PCR, yet TCRdb's version contains in-frame clones alone and is incomplete. V and J calls and clone size are copied from that table; D and trimming were computed from the DNA. The table lists 80,000 to 90,000 clones, 86% of them singletons. This clonotype was obtained from a man older than 75 with active or convalescent COVID-19. Input material: peripheral blood. The rearrangement links TRBV5-8 to TRBJ2-7; 7 bases match TRBD2. The CDR3 region has the DNA TGTGCCAGCAGTCGGGGGGTCACCGTCCTCCTAGGCGAGCAGTACTTC. Translation: CASSRGVTVLLGEQYF.